These 9 T cell receptor beta chains share one sample of origin, sequenced in a study of kidney transplant recipient with SARS-CoV-2 infection. TCRdb redid the calling of the reads with MiXCR, one entry per CDR3 protein. Among fewer than 250,000 distinct CDR3 sequences listed, less than 35% were seen once. Material: a blood sample, obtained at baseline and on day 111 from a kidney transplant recipient. The receptors stem from a male patient between 25 and 40 years old who had COVID-19 and was a kidney transplant recipient. Some T cells may possibly be graft donor cells.

Ten or more counts support this clonotype. J is TRBJ2-7 and V is TRBV2, with 8 bases fitting TRBD1. Germline values: CDR1 SNHLY, CDR2 FYNNEI. Trimming removed 9 bases from V and 3 bases from J; junction bases left unmatched: 7. There are 13 residues in the CDR3. CDR3 bases: TGTGCCAGAGGGGACAGGACAAGCTACGAGCAGTACTTC. Its protein is CARGDRTSYEQYF.

This clonotype was detected many times. The CDR3 loop is CASSFMRGGYEQYF. In nucleotides, the CDR3 is TGTGCCAGCAGCTTCATGCGCGGGGGCTACGAGCAGTACTTC. The gene calls are TRBV7-8 and TRBJ2-7, with TRBD2 identical over 7 bases. The CDR3 has 14 residues. The trim removed 3 bases at V and 3 bases at J, leaving 5 bases unmatched. CDR1 is SGHVS and CDR2 is FQNEAQ in the germline V gene.

Many counts were recorded for this clonotype. J is TRBJ1-2 and V is TRBV5-1; D call uncertain. The germline gives CDR1 SGHRS, CDR2 YFSETQ. The V end was cut by 7 bases, the J end by 4 bases, with 23 bases between. CDR3 length: 16 residues. CDR3 nucleotides: TGCGCCAGCGTGTACAGATCGGTTCGAAAGACCTATGGCTACACCTTC. Protein product: CASVYRSVRKTYGYTF. Drawing the rest from reference TRBV5-1 and TRBJ1-2, the complete variable domain is KAGVTQTPRYLIKTRGQQVTLSCSPISGHRSVSWYQQTPGQGLQFLFEYFSETQRNKGNFPGRFSGRQFSNSRSEMNVSTLELGDSALYLCASVYRSVRKTYGYTFGSGTRLTVV.

This chain joins TRBV2 and TRBJ2-2; 8 bases match TRBD2. The length of the CDR3 is 16 residues. Germline CDR1 reads SNHLY; CDR2 reads FYNNEI. V shed 8 bases, J shed 2 bases, and the junction held 10 bases outside the gene matches. As DNA, the CDR3 is TGTGCCAGCGAGTTTAGCGGGAACTACAACACCGGGGAGCTGTTTTTT. Protein: CASEFSGNYNTGELFF.

This clonotype was recorded many times. This chain uses TRBV24-1 with TRBJ2-3; 7 positions match TRBD2. The CDR3 length is 16 residues. With 4 bases clipped from V and 2 bases from J, the junction kept 8 bases outside the gene matches. Germline loops: CDR1 KGHDR, CDR2 SFDVKD. The CDR3 is CATSELASGSTDTQYF. CDR3 coding DNA: TGTGCCACCAGTGAATTGGCTAGCGGTTCCACAGATACGCAGTATTTT.

On this clonotype: A much larger clone sits a single nucleotide away, making a read error possible. The gene calls are TRBV18 and TRBJ2-5, with no clear D. The CDR3 is made up of 15 amino acids. V lost 4 bases and J 4 bases, leaving 16 bases between the germline ends. Germline assignment: CDR1 KGHSH and CDR2 LQKENI. The CDR3 is CASSLSSGGRETQYF. In DNA form, the CDR3 reads TGTGCCAGCTCACTGTCCTCAGGTGGGCGAGAGACCCAGTACTTC.

This clonotype appeared a few times. The chain joins TRBV6-2 or TRBV6-3 to TRBJ1-1; 7 bases line up with TRBD1. The V and J ends lost 8 bases and 3 bases, in that order; junction bases with no gene match: 9. Germline V gene lookup returns CDR1 MNHEY and CDR2 SVGEGT. The CDR3 is 14 amino acids. CDR3 DNA sequence: TGTGCCAGCGGCCTACAGGGGTCTTACACTGAAGCTTTCTTT. Translating gives CASGLQGSYTEAFF.

A note on this clonotype: A much more abundant neighbour one base away suggests this may be a read error. This CDR3 reads CASSFKTGGSTWELFF. The CDR3 coding sequence is TGTGCCAGCAGCTTCAAAACAGGGGGTAGCACCTGGGAGCTGTTTTTT. The rearrangement links TRBV7-9 to TRBJ2-2; 8 positions match TRBD1. CDR3 length equals 16 residues. Per the germline V gene, CDR1 is SEHNR and CDR2 is FQNEAQ (reference sequence).

This clonotype was observed at least ten times. The rearrangement uses TRBV12-2 and TRBJ1-2. TRBV12-2 is a known pseudogene. This CDR3 contains 17 residues. CDR3 protein: CASRNRRTPRKTYGYTF. In nucleotides, the CDR3 is TGTGCAAGTCGCAATCGGCGGACTCCACGAAAGACCTATGGCTACACCTTC.